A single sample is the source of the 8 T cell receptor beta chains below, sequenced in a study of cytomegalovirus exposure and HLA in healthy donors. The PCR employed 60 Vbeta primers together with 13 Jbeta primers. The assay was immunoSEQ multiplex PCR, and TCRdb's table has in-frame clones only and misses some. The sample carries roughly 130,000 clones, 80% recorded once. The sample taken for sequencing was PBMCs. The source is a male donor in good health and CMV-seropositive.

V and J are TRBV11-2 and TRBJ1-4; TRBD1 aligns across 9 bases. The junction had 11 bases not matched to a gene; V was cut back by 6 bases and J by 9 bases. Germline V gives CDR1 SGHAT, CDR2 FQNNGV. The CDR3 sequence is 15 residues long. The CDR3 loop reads CASSPSGDRAKKLFF. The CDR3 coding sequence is TGTGCCAGCAGTCCTAGTGGGGACAGGGCTAAAAAACTGTTTTTT.

CDR3 bases: TGTGCCAGCAGTTTGTCCCGCAGGGGGGTCTTGACCATATATTTT. Encoded protein: CASSLSRRGVLTIYF. The V call is TRBV28, the J call TRBJ1-3; 7 positions agree with TRBD1. CDR3 size: 15 residues. Germline-derived CDR1 and CDR2 are MDHEN and SYDVKM. V was pared by 3 bases and J by 10 bases, with 12 bases of the junction left unmatched.

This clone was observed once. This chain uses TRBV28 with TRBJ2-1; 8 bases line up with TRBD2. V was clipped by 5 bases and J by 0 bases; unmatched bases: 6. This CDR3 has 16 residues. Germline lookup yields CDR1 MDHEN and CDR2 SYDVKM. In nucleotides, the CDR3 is TGTGCCAGCAGTCCTAGCGGGTCGAGCTCCTACAATGAGCAGTTCTTC. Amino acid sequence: CASSPSGSSSYNEQFF.

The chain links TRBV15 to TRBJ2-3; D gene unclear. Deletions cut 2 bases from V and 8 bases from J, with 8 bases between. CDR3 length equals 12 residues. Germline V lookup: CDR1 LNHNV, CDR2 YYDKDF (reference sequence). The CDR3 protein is CATSRLGITQYF. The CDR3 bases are TGTGCCACCAGCAGACTAGGAATTACGCAGTATTTT.

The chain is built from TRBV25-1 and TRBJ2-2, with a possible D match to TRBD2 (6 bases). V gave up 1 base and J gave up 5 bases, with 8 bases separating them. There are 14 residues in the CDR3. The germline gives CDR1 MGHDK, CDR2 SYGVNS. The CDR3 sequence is CASSEWRETGELFF. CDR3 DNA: TGTGCCAGCAGTGAATGGAGGGAGACCGGGGAGCTGTTTTTT. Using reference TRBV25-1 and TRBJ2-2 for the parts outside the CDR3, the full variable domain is EADIYQTPRYLVIGTGKKITLECSQTMGHDKMYWYQQDPGMELHLIHYSYGVNSTEKGDLSSESTVSRIRTEHFPLTLESARPSHTSQYLCASSEWRETGELFFGEGSRLTVL.

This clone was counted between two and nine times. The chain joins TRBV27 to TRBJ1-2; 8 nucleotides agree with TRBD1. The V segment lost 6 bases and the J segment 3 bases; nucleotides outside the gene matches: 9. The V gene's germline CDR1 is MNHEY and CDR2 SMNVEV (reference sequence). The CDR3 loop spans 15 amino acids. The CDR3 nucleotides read TGTGCCAGCAGCCGACAGGGGTTGAAGGACTATGGCTACACCTTC. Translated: CASSRQGLKDYGYTF.

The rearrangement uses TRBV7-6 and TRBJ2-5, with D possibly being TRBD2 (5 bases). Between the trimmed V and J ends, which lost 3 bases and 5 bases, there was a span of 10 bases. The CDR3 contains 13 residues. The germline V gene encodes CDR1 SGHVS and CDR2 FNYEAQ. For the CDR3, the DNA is TGTGCCAGCAGCTTCGGCGGCGGGGAGACCCAGTACTTC. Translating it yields CASSFGGGETQYF.

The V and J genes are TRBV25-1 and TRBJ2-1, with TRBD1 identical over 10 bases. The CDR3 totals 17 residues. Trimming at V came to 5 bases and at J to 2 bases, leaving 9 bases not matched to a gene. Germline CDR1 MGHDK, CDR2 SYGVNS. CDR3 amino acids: CASSRNIGTGAYNEQFF. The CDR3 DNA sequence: TGTGCCAGCAGTAGGAATATCGGGACAGGGGCCTACAATGAGCAGTTCTTC.